The rows below give T cell receptor beta chains drawn from one sample of a study of blood T cell repertoires in COVID-19. Profiling relied on immunoSEQ multiplex PCR, and the TCRdb table lists in-frame clones only, not all of them. The sample lists 450,000 or so clones, about 92% seen once, with 0.6% in the top ten. Sequencing was done on a sample of PBMCs or T cells enriched from blood (not recorded which). Receptors originate from a man in his late teens or twenties who had recovered from COVID-19. The CDR3 runs from the conserved cysteine through the conserved F or W. The D gene is left open where the match is weak. A row's size may be missing; if present it is once, few, many or a size class.

j_gene: TRBJ1-6
v_gene: TRBV12-5
len: 19
d_gene: NA
abundance: once
CDR3aa: CASGLGTIYGVHRNSPLHF
CDR3nt: TGTGCTAGTGGTTTGGGGACTATTTACGGGGTTCACCGTAATTCACCCCTCCACTTT

j_gene: TRBJ1-2
v_gene: TRBV9
len: 15
d_gene: TRBD1
abundance: NA
CDR3aa: CASSVAGGANYGYTF
CDR3nt: TGTGCCAGCAGCGTAGCAGGGGGTGCGAACTATGGCTACACCTTC

j_gene: TRBJ2-5
v_gene: TRBV4-1
len: 14
d_gene: TRBD2
abundance: NA
CDR3aa: CASSPSGMVETQYF
CDR3nt: TGCGCCAGCAGCCCGAGCGGGATGGTGGAGACCCAGTACTTC

j_gene: TRBJ1-3
v_gene: TRBV5-6
len: 16
d_gene: NA
abundance: NA
CDR3aa: CASSLLEPGAGNTIYF
CDR3nt: TGTGCCAGCAGCTTGTTGGAGCCAGGGGCTGGAAACACCATATATTTT

j_gene: TRBJ2-7
v_gene: TRBV5-6
len: 14
d_gene: NA
abundance: NA
CDR3aa: CASSFGSGTYEQYF
CDR3nt: TGTGCCAGCAGCTTTGGATCAGGGACCTACGAGCAGTACTTC

j_gene: TRBJ2-1
v_gene: TRBV7-3
len: 16
d_gene: TRBD1
abundance: NA
CDR3aa: CASSLGPDRERNEQFF
CDR3nt: TGTGCCAGCAGCTTGGGACCGGACAGGGAGAGGAATGAGCAGTTCTTC

j_gene: TRBJ1-6
v_gene: TRBV7-9
len: 14
d_gene: TRBD1
abundance: NA
CDR3aa: CASSQQGATSPLHF
CDR3nt: TGTGCCAGCAGCCAACAGGGGGCGACTTCACCCCTCCACTTT

j_gene: TRBJ2-1
v_gene: TRBV5-1
len: 15
d_gene: NA
abundance: few
CDR3aa: CASSFTSTGYNEQFF
CDR3nt: TGCGCCAGCAGCTTTACTAGTACAGGGTACAATGAGCAGTTCTTC

j_gene: TRBJ1-3
v_gene: TRBV19
len: 15
d_gene: NA
abundance: NA
CDR3aa: CASSSLQSSGNTIYF
CDR3nt: TGTGCCAGTAGTAGTTTACAGAGCTCTGGAAACACCATATATTTT

j_gene: TRBJ2-7
v_gene: TRBV7-8
len: 14
d_gene: TRBD2
abundance: NA
CDR3aa: CASSSLAGAYEQYF
CDR3nt: TGTGCCAGCAGCTCTTTAGCGGGAGCCTACGAGCAGTACTTC

j_gene: TRBJ2-2
v_gene: TRBV6-1
len: 15
d_gene: NA
abundance: NA
CDR3aa: CASSDGTDRTGELFF
CDR3nt: TGTGCCAGCAGTGACGGGACCGACAGGACCGGGGAGCTGTTTTTT

j_gene: TRBJ1-1
v_gene: TRBV11-2
len: 13
d_gene: NA
abundance: NA
CDR3aa: CASTRGAYTEAFF
CDR3nt: TGTGCCAGCACCCGCGGGGCCTACACTGAAGCTTTCTTT

j_gene: TRBJ1-5
v_gene: TRBV6-1
len: 14
d_gene: NA
abundance: NA
CDR3aa: CASSEFRGYQPQHF
CDR3nt: TGTGCCAGCAGTGAATTTAGGGGGTATCAGCCCCAGCATTTT

j_gene: TRBJ1-5
v_gene: TRBV2
len: 15
d_gene: TRBD1
abundance: NA
CDR3aa: CASSVTGSFNQPQHF
CDR3nt: TGTGCCAGCAGCGTGACAGGGAGCTTTAATCAGCCCCAGCATTTT

j_gene: TRBJ1-2
v_gene: TRBV9
len: 18
d_gene: TRBD1
abundance: NA
CDR3aa: CASSAALRGPETNYGYTF
CDR3nt: TGTGCCAGCAGCGCAGCTCTTAGGGGGCCGGAAACTAACTATGGCTACACCTTC

j_gene: TRBJ2-5
v_gene: TRBV5-4
len: 13
d_gene: NA
abundance: NA
CDR3aa: CASSLWGGETQYF
CDR3nt: TGTGCCAGCAGCTTGTGGGGCGGAGAGACCCAGTACTTC

j_gene: TRBJ1-2
v_gene: TRBV12-3/TRBV12-4
len: 13
d_gene: TRBD1
abundance: NA
CDR3aa: CASLGDSFYGYTF
CDR3nt: TGTGCCAGTTTAGGGGACAGCTTTTATGGCTACACCTTC

j_gene: TRBJ2-3
v_gene: TRBV11-1
len: 16
d_gene: TRBD2
abundance: NA
CDR3aa: CASSLSGGGVRDTQYF
CDR3nt: TGTGCCAGCAGCTTATCAGGCGGGGGGGTTAGAGATACGCAGTATTTT

j_gene: TRBJ2-3
v_gene: TRBV6-5
len: 14
d_gene: NA
abundance: NA
CDR3aa: CAMSPGGGADTQYF
CDR3nt: TGTGCCATGTCCCCGGGGGGCGGTGCAGATACGCAGTATTTT

j_gene: TRBJ2-1
v_gene: TRBV2
len: 18
d_gene: TRBD2
abundance: NA
CDR3aa: CASTRGLAGGTYYNEQFF
CDR3nt: TGTGCCAGCACGCGCGGACTAGCGGGAGGGACCTACTACAATGAGCAGTTCTTC

j_gene: TRBJ1-4
v_gene: TRBV19
len: 18
d_gene: TRBD1
abundance: NA
CDR3aa: CALRGLGTGGTTNEKLFF
CDR3nt: TGTGCCCTCAGGGGGTTGGGCACAGGGGGCACTACTAATGAAAAACTGTTTTTT

j_gene: TRBJ1-5
v_gene: TRBV7-4
len: 14
d_gene: NA
abundance: NA
CDR3aa: CASSFQRGNQPQHF
CDR3nt: TGTGCCAGCAGCTTTCAGCGAGGCAATCAGCCCCAGCATTTT

j_gene: TRBJ2-4
v_gene: TRBV5-5
len: 14
d_gene: NA
abundance: NA
CDR3aa: CASSFSRMGNIQYF
CDR3nt: TGTGCCAGCAGCTTTTCGCGGATGGGAAACATTCAGTACTTC

j_gene: TRBJ1-1
v_gene: TRBV3-1/TRBV3-2
len: 18
d_gene: TRBD1
abundance: NA
CDR3aa: CASSQVGGTGGAHTEAFF
CDR3nt: TGTGCCAGCAGCCAAGTTGGTGGGACAGGGGGCGCGCACACTGAAGCTTTCTTT

j_gene: TRBJ1-1
v_gene: TRBV19
len: 13
d_gene: NA
abundance: NA
CDR3aa: CASSQVSISEAFF
CDR3nt: TGTGCCAGTAGCCAGGTTTCAATCTCTGAAGCTTTCTTT

j_gene: TRBJ2-1
v_gene: TRBV30
len: 14
d_gene: TRBD1
abundance: NA
CDR3aa: CAWSWGQGRNEQFF
CDR3nt: TGTGCCTGGAGTTGGGGACAGGGTCGGAATGAGCAGTTCTTC

j_gene: TRBJ2-7
v_gene: TRBV5-1
len: 14
d_gene: NA
abundance: NA
CDR3aa: CASSLVSGSYEQYF
CDR3nt: TGCGCCAGCAGCTTGGTTAGCGGTTCCTACGAGCAGTACTTC